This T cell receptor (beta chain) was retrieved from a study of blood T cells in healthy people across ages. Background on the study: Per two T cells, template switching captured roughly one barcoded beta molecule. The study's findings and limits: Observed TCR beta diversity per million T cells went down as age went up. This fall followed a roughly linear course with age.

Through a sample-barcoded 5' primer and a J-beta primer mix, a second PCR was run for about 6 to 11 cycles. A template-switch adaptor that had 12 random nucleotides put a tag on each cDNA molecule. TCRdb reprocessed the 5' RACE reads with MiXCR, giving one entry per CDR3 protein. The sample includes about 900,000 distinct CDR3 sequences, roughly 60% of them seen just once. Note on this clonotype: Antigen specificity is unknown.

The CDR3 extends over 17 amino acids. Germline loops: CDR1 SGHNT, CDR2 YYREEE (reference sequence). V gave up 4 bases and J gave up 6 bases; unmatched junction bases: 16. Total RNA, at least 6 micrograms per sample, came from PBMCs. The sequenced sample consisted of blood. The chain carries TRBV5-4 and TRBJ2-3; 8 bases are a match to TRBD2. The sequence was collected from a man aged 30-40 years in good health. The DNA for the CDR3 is TGTGCCAGCAGCCCGGGGATACGGGGGGGATATACGGATACGCAGTATTTT. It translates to CASSPGIRGGYTDTQYF. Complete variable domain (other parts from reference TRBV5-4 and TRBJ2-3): ETGVTQSPTHLIKTRGQQVTLRCSSQSGHNTVSWYQQALGQGPQFIFQYYREEENGRGNFPPRFSGLQFPNYSSELNVNALELDDSALYLCASSPGIRGGYTDTQYFGPGTRLTVL.